This T cell receptor beta chain was found in a study of tumor-infiltrating lymphocytes in primary liver carcinoma (TCRdb year 2017). General notes on the study: Hepatocellular carcinoma (four) or combined HCC and intrahepatic cholangiocarcinoma (one) was present in the five patients, who were three men and two women aged 30 to 69 years. Across five regions of each liver tumor, along with adjacent normal tissue and blood, the study brought together TCRbeta repertoire sequencing, expression microarrays and whole-exome sequencing. Reproducibility between technical replicate repertoires was high, with correlation coefficients above 0.95 and mean shared-clone rates roughly 0.87. Samples yielded roughly 3.5 to 7.13 million productive TCRbeta reads; read depth did not differ significantly between tissue types. Tumors of the five patients were stage T1-T3 N0M0 with maximum diameters of about 4 to 10 cm. A total of some 35 specimens from 5 patients went through TCRbeta repertoire sequencing, namely 25 tumor regions, 5 adjacent noncancerous liver tissues and 5 peripheral blood samples. To link TCRbeta repertoire diversity to the local molecular phenotype, the 20 to 25 tumor region samples were profiled with Agilent mRNA microarrays.

Total RNA and DNA were co-extracted without cell sorting from approximately 22-30 mg of bulk tissue using the AllPrep DNA/RNA mini kit. Roughly five patients with histopathologically diagnosed primary liver carcinoma underwent surgical resection in China between November 2015 and March 2016. Patients had chronic HBV infection and were treatment-naive at sampling. Five spatially separated regions were sampled from each tumor: the superior, inferior, left-lateral and right-lateral poles, plus the tumor centre. More than 75% viable tumor cells were found by histology in every tumor sample. Fresh tumor and adjacent tissue pieces were bisected; one half was stored in RNAlater at -80°C, the other sent for histology. Overall study results and their limits: Pairs of tumor regions showed greater repertoire overlap (mean approximately 35%) than tumor-adjacent pairs (approximately 17%) or tumor-blood pairs (roughly 15%), which is consistent with antigen-driven expansion. Only the TCR beta chain was sequenced, so true repertoire diversity is likely underestimated because unpaired alpha chains were not captured. Only about 8-24% of top clones were present in all five regions of a tumor, suggesting spatial heterogeneity of tumor-infiltrating T cells. Compared with blood, tumors had a significantly larger share of the repertoire taken up by the top 250 clones (p = 0.039). Since the samples were bulk and unsorted, there was no way to compare CD4+ and CD8+ T cell repertoires. The study included only five patients, and the authors note findings should be validated in a larger study.

On this clonotype itself: The antigen it recognizes is unknown. At one of its ends the junction is not consistent with the germline gene, which may arise from a read error.

Using a constant-region primer and ProtoScript II reverse transcriptase, TCRbeta-specific cDNA was reverse-transcribed from 500 to 650 ng total RNA. TCRbeta libraries were built with three nested multiplex PCR rounds, a slightly modified ARM-PCR procedure. Sample barcodes and Illumina adapters were attached in a final 25-cycle PCR using Deep VentR polymerase. Before sequencing, amplicons between 200 and 500 bp were purified from gel using a QIAquick gel extraction kit. An Illumina HiSeq 2500 was used to sequence the TCRbeta amplicons with 250-bp paired-end reads. Regarding the original processing steps: To recover full CDR3 sequences, reads were quality-trimmed using Trimmomatic v0.33 and paired reads were then merged using FLASH v1.2.11. MiGEC v1.2.1b assigned V, D and J germline segments to the rearranged TCRbeta sequences. Clonotype statistics and Shannon-Wiener diversity indices were calculated with VDJtools v1.0.0. Except for diversity analysis, only the 250 most abundant clonotypes of each sample were used in subsequent analyses to reduce sampling bias. TCRdb handled the public reads itself, with Q25 trimming in fastp and clone calling in MiXCR, and kept productive beta chains. For every CDR3 protein sequence, its rows merge into one entry that carries the most common genes and DNA. Here the V and J calls rest on TCRdb's processing, not on the authors' analysis. The sample table shows 70,000 to 95,000 distinct CDR3 sequences, and over 60% are seen once. The ten top clones hold about 27% of the sample.

Specimen: liver tumor tissue from sampling region 4. The cell subset or site label for this specimen denotes: tumor region T4, right-lateral pole. The clonotype originates from a middle-aged man with primary liver carcinoma and hepatitis B virus infection.

This receptor has the CDR3 CASRYSSSGNEQFF. The DNA reads TGTGCCAGCCGTTACTCGTCTAGCGGCAATGAGCAATTCTTC. In this chain, TRBV6-5 is recombined with TRBJ2-1, and 7 junction bases match TRBD2. Looking up the germline V gene yields CDR1 MNHEY and CDR2 SVGAGI. The CDR3 numbers 14 residues from cysteine through phenylalanine. CDR3 DNA is the only sequence kept; it has 42 bases, read in frame from the first base.